These 6 T cell receptor beta chains came from one sample sequenced in a study of T-cell reconstitution after alpha-beta-depleted transplantation in children. The authors prepared the TCRbeta library with unique molecular identifiers. TCRdb ran MiXCR on the PCR reads and lists one entry per CDR3 protein. Of 300,000 to 400,000 distinct CDR3 sequences listed, around 16% are singletons. Sample: PBMCs, mostly from graft donor cells, taken 360 days after TCRalphabeta/CD19-depleted stem cell transplant. The receptor source for this set is a male patient between 2 and 15 years old who had a stem cell transplant for acute lymphoblastic leukemia, so the T cells may come from the graft donor.

This clonotype occurred a few times. Mismatch with germline at one junction end may stem from a read error. V usage is TRBV4-2 and J usage is TRBJ2-5; D tentatively reads TRBD1 or TRBD2 (5 bases each). The CDR3 has 14 amino acids. Germline V gene lookup returns CDR1 LGHNA and CDR2 YNFKEQ. In nucleotides, the CDR3 is TGTGCCAGCAGCCAAGAGGGGACGGTATCAGGGTATACCTTC. Translating gives CASSQEGTVSGYTF.

The chain carries TRBV5-1 and TRBJ2-1; possible D gene TRBD1, 6 bases. CDR1 SGHRS and CDR2 YFSETQ come from the germline V gene. The CDR3 has 14 residues. V was trimmed by 6 bases and J by 1 base, leaving 11 bases between them. CDR3 residues: CASNLGGSYNEQFF. Written as DNA, the CDR3 is TGCGCCAGCAACCTAGGGGGTTCCTACAATGAGCAGTTCTTC.

This clonotype was counted many times. This rearrangement joins TRBV7-8 to TRBJ1-6, with D uncertain. Germline CDR1 SGHVS, CDR2 FQNEAQ. This CDR3 is built from 15 residues. V shed 1 base and J shed 3 bases, with 7 bases lying between them. The CDR3 DNA sequence: TGTGCCAGCAGCTTAGAAGGCCTCTATAATTCACCCCTCCACTTT. Its protein product is CASSLEGLYNSPLHF.

The chain has TRBV2 and TRBJ2-3; D possibly corresponds to TRBD1 (6 bases). Germline V gene sequence: CDR1 SNHLY, CDR2 FYNNEI. This CDR3 has 15 amino acids. The germline V and J ends were trimmed by 1 base and 0 bases, with 8 bases remaining between them. The CDR3 loop is CASSEVGASTDTQYF. The CDR3 region has the DNA TGTGCCAGCAGTGAAGTGGGGGCGAGCACAGATACGCAGTATTTT.

This clonotype was observed at least ten times. The rearrangement joins TRBV14 to TRBJ2-3; D is undetermined. V was pared by 1 base and J by 2 bases, with 1 base between. The CDR3 extends over 12 amino acids. Per germline, CDR1 SGHDN and CDR2 FVKESK. CDR3 protein: CASSQVTDTQYF. CDR3 sequence (DNA): TGTGCCAGCAGCCAAGTCACAGATACGCAGTATTTT.

The rearrangement links TRBV9 to TRBJ2-1; 12 positions match TRBD2. The V segment lost 3 bases and the J segment 2 bases; nucleotides outside the gene matches: 3. This CDR3 is 16 amino acids long. CDR1 SGDLS and CDR2 YYNGEE come from the germline V gene. The CDR3 coding sequence is TGTGCCAGCAGCGGACGGACTAGCGGGGCCTACAATGAGCAGTTCTTC. Its protein is CASSGRTSGAYNEQFF.